This passage covers 19 T cell receptor beta chains from one sample sequenced in a study of blood T cells in healthy people across ages. Together with a sample-barcoded 5' primer, a J-beta primer mix was included in a second PCR lasting about 7 to 11 cycles. TCRdb processed the 5' RACE reads anew with MiXCR; each CDR3 protein has one entry. The repertoire consists of roughly 1,100,000 distinct CDR3 sequences, with approximately 25% occurring once and the leading ten covering around 0.75%. This sample also belongs to another study, concerning T cells of mothers and their children.

Sequenced material: blood. The source of these receptors is a girl aged 2 to 10 in good health.

This clonotype was counted only a few times. The chain couples TRBV3-1 to TRBJ2-7; D might be TRBD1 (6 bases). V shed 3 bases and J shed 3 bases, with 9 bases lying between them. Germline V gene lookup returns CDR1 LGHDT and CDR2 YNNKEL (reference sequence). This CDR3 comprises 13 residues. CDR3 DNA: TGTGCCAGCAGCCACATACAGGGCTACGAGCAGTACTTC. Residues: CASSHIQGYEQYF.

The chain is built from TRBV15 and TRBJ2-5; unclear D gene. The J call is doubtful: the DNA matches TRBJ2-7 better. The germline CDR1 and CDR2 sequences are LNHNV and YYDKDF (reference sequence). This CDR3 has 12 amino acids. CDR3 loop: CATSSLGNEQYF. The CDR3 DNA reads TGTGCCACCAGCAGTCTAGGGAACGAGCAGTACTTC.

The table lists this clonotype with many counts. V gene TRBV11-1 combines with J gene TRBJ2-7; 14 nucleotides agree with TRBD2. The germline gives CDR1 SGHAT, CDR2 FQDESV (reference sequence). This CDR3 spans 15 amino acids. Losses at the gene ends were 11 bases for V and 2 bases for J; bases not matched to a gene: 8. This chain's CDR3 is CASRGLAGAPYEQYF. CDR3 sequence (DNA): TGTGCCTCCCGGGGACTAGCGGGAGCACCCTACGAGCAGTACTTC. The whole variable domain, filled in from reference TRBV11-1 and TRBJ2-7, reads EAEVAQSPRYKITEKSQAVAFWCDPISGHATLYWYRQILGQGPELLVQFQDESVVDDSQLPKDRFSAERLKGVDSTLKIQPAELGDSAMYLCASRGLAGAPYEQYFGPGTRLTVT.

This clonotype has just a few counts. This chain joins TRBV24-1 and TRBJ1-2; possible D gene TRBD1, 6 bases. Trimming left V 6 bases short and J 6 bases short, with 13 bases between. CDR3 length: 13 amino acids. CDR1 is KGHDR, CDR2 SFDVKD, per germline. The CDR3 sequence is CATSTLQGNGYTF. The CDR3 bases are TGTGCCACCAGTACTCTACAGGGTAATGGCTACACCTTC.

This clonotype occurred a few times. V and J are TRBV3-1 and TRBJ2-7; perhaps TRBD1 as D (6 bases). V lost 3 bases and J 5 bases, leaving 11 bases between the germline ends. Germline loops: CDR1 LGHDT, CDR2 YNNKEL (reference sequence). This CDR3 contains 13 residues. The CDR3 sequence is CASSHAGANEQYF. CDR3 nucleotides: TGTGCCAGCAGCCATGCAGGGGCAAACGAGCAGTACTTC.

The rearrangement links TRBV5-1 to TRBJ1-3; no firm D call. From germline, CDR1 is SGHRS and CDR2 YFSETQ. With 0 bases removed from V and 7 bases from J, the gap between germline ends came to 14 bases. The CDR3 totals 15 residues. For the CDR3, the DNA is TGCGCCAGCAGCTTGGGAGGCTCGGCCGGCAACACCATATATTTT. It translates to CASSLGGSAGNTIYF.

This clonotype was detected a few times. The V gene is TRBV12-3 or TRBV12-4, the J gene TRBJ2-7; 10 nucleotides agree with TRBD1. This CDR3 is built from 14 residues. V lost 10 bases and J lost 2; bases outside the gene matches: 8. The CDR3 loop reads CATARDRGTYEQYF. The DNA of the CDR3 is TGTGCCACCGCCCGGGACAGGGGTACCTACGAGCAGTACTTC.

The chain carries TRBV14 and TRBJ2-7, with 9 bases fitting TRBD1. V shed 1 base and J 3 bases; nucleotides not matched to a gene: 10. The CDR3 sequence is 17 residues long. CDR1 and CDR2 from the germline V gene are SGHDN and FVKESK. This CDR3 reads CASSQAWGHRGHYEQYF. The DNA for the CDR3 is TGTGCCAGCAGCCAAGCGTGGGGCCACAGGGGGCACTACGAGCAGTACTTC.

The V call is TRBV19, the J call TRBJ2-1; the D gene could be TRBD1 or TRBD2 (5 bases each). This CDR3 has 15 residues. Per the germline V gene, CDR1 is LNHDA and CDR2 is SQIVND (reference sequence). Trimming cost V 5 bases and J 0 bases, with 11 bases left between them. CDR3 DNA: TGTGCCAGTAGTGGGGCAGGGAGCTCCTACAATGAGCAGTTCTTC. Translation: CASSGAGSSYNEQFF.

The chain joins TRBV9 to TRBJ2-2; 14 nucleotides agree with TRBD2. Germline assignment: CDR1 SGDLS and CDR2 YYNGEE. The V and J ends lost 4 bases and 8 bases, in that order; junction bases with no gene match: 7. The CDR3 loop spans 16 amino acids. CDR3 loop: CASSPRTSGRFGELFF. The CDR3, as DNA: TGTGCCAGCAGCCCTCGGACTAGCGGGAGGTTTGGGGAGCTGTTTTTT.

This clonotype was seen only a few times. The rearrangement uses TRBV29-1 and TRBJ2-5; 12 bases are a match to TRBD2. The CDR3 is made up of 14 amino acids. Unmatched junction bases numbered 3, after V lost 5 bases and J lost 2 bases. The germline CDR1 and CDR2 sequences are SQVTM and ANQGSEA. CDR3 bases: TGCAGCGTTCTAGGACTAGCGGGACAAGAGACCCAGTACTTC. Amino acid sequence: CSVLGLAGQETQYF.

This clonotype was found once. The chain has TRBV4-3 and TRBJ2-3; no definite D call. Per the germline V gene, CDR1 is LGHNA and CDR2 is YSLEER. The CDR3 extends over 16 amino acids. V was clipped by 0 bases and J by 6 bases, with 16 bases between them. CDR3 in amino acids: CASSQDRSESGDTQYF. CDR3 in DNA: TGCGCCAGCAGCCAAGATAGATCCGAATCTGGGGATACGCAGTATTTT.

The table lists this clonotype with many counts. This chain connects TRBV4-3 to TRBJ2-3; D remains unclear. V gave up 4 bases and J gave up 5 bases, with 4 bases separating them. The CDR3 loop spans 11 amino acids. The germline CDR1 and CDR2 sequences are LGHNA and YSLEER. CDR3 coding DNA: TGCGCCAGCAGCCGGGAAGATACGCAGTATTTT. This codes for CASSREDTQYF.

The chain joins TRBV6-5 to TRBJ2-2; a weak D match, TRBD1 (5 bases). This CDR3 is 13 amino acids long. Trimming removed 0 bases from V and 8 bases from J, with 7 bases in between. Germline V CDR1 and CDR2: MNHEY, SVGAGI. The CDR3 DNA reads as TGTGCCAGCAGTTACTCGAAGGGGGGGGAGCTGTTTTTT. It yields the protein CASSYSKGGELFF.

This clonotype turned up a few times. CDR3 in DNA: TGTGCCAGCAGCTCCGAACGATGGACGGGGCCCACAGATACGCAGTATTTT. Amino acids: CASSSERWTGPTDTQYF. The genes are TRBV7-9 and TRBJ2-3; TRBD1 or TRBD2 may be the D gene (5 bases each). The CDR3 has 17 residues. CDR1 is SEHNR, CDR2 FQNEAQ, per germline (reference sequence). Trimming stripped 4 bases from V and 2 bases from J, with 19 bases between.

This clonotype was counted between two and nine times. The CDR3 reads CASSRGQENTEAFF. The CDR3 DNA reads TGTGCCAGCAGCCGGGGACAGGAGAACACTGAAGCTTTCTTT. The chain is built from TRBV7-2 and TRBJ1-1, with 8 bases identical to TRBD1. Germline V gives CDR1 SGHTA, CDR2 FQGNSA. This CDR3 has 14 residues. The ends lost 5 bases at V and 1 base at J; junction bases unmatched: 3.

CDR3 sequence: CAAREAESSYNEQFF. The CDR3 nucleotides read TGTGCCGCCCGGGAGGCCGAAAGCTCCTACAATGAGCAGTTCTTC. The chain employs TRBV10-3 and TRBJ2-1; 7 nucleotides line up with TRBD2. The CDR3 loop spans 15 amino acids. Germline-derived CDR1 and CDR2 are ENHRY and SYGVKD. J gave up 0 bases and V 11 bases, and 10 bases lay outside the gene matches.

The chain links TRBV9 to TRBJ2-5, with D unclear. The J call is in doubt because the DNA end fits TRBJ2-1 better. The germline V gene has CDR1 SGDLS and CDR2 YYNGEE. The CDR3 covers 13 residues. CDR3 nucleotide sequence: TGTGCCAGCATGCCCCGGGTTTACAATGAGCAGTTCTTC. Translation: CASMPRVYNEQFF.

This clonotype was recorded a few times. The chain joins TRBV20-1 to TRBJ2-4, with D perhaps matching TRBD1 or TRBD2 (5 bases each). V was cut by 6 bases and J by 0 bases, with 21 bases left in between. There are 17 residues in the CDR3. The V gene's germline CDR1 is DFQATT and CDR2 SNEGSKA (reference sequence). CDR3 sequence: CSAPLGGPDLAKNIQYF. In DNA form, the CDR3 reads TGCAGTGCCCCACTTGGGGGTCCCGACTTAGCCAAAAACATTCAGTACTTC.